A single sample is the source of the 31 T cell receptor beta chains below, sequenced in a study of control samples from healthy donors and cancer patients. Method: immunoSEQ multiplex PCR; TCRdb's copy keeps in-frame clones and lacks some. The data hold over 200,000 clones, with roughly 82% observed a single time. Specimen: PBMCs. These receptors were taken from a woman aged 55 to 70 with lung cancer.

This chain connects TRBV7-9 to TRBJ1-1; no definite D call. V lost 3 bases, J lost 1 base, and 3 bases lay in between. This CDR3 comprises 12 residues. Germline CDR1 is SEHNR and CDR2 is FQNEAQ (reference sequence). The CDR3 region is CASSFSNTEAFF. CDR3 coding DNA: TGTGCCAGCAGCTTTTCGAACACTGAAGCTTTCTTT.

The gene calls are TRBV9 and TRBJ2-2; no reliable D call. The length of the CDR3 is 13 residues. V lost 1 base and J lost 5, with 6 bases in between. Per the germline V gene, CDR1 is SGDLS and CDR2 is YYNGEE. CDR3: CASSVRLTGELFF. DNA of the CDR3: TGTGCCAGCAGCGTACGGTTAACCGGGGAGCTGTTTTTT.

This sequence joins TRBV3-1 (or the pseudogene TRBV3-2) and TRBJ1-1, with D possibly being TRBD1 (6 bases). V dropped 3 bases and J dropped 0 bases, with 11 bases sitting between them. Per germline, CDR1 LGHDT and CDR2 YNNKEL (reference sequence). The CDR3 totals 15 residues. The CDR3 nucleotides read TGTGCCAGCAGCCATTCCGGGACAATGAACACTGAAGCTTTCTTT. It translates to CASSHSGTMNTEAFF.

This sequence joins TRBV28 and TRBJ1-2, with TRBD1 identical over 7 bases. The V segment lost 6 bases and the J segment 1 base; nucleotides outside the gene matches: 14. Germline CDR1 and CDR2: MDHEN and SYDVKM. The CDR3 is made up of 17 amino acids. The CDR3 coding sequence is TGTGCCAGCAGACGTCGGGACAGCCACGCCGGTAACTATGGCTACACCTTC. This codes for CASRRRDSHAGNYGYTF.

The CDR3 region has the DNA TGTGCCAGCAGCTCTGACAGGGAAGGCACCCAGTACTTC. It yields the protein CASSSDREGTQYF. The rearrangement joins TRBV5-5 to TRBJ2-5, with 7 nucleotides matching TRBD1. Trimming cost V 3 bases and J 8 bases; bases outside gene matches: 7. The CDR3 has 13 residues. Germline CDR1 reads SGHKS; CDR2 reads YYEKEE (reference sequence).

This chain connects TRBV15 to TRBJ1-1, with D possibly matching TRBD1 (5 bases). The CDR3 loop spans 16 amino acids. Trimming left V 0 bases short and J 3 bases short, with 14 bases between. The germline gives CDR1 LNHNV, CDR2 YYDKDF (reference sequence). In DNA form, the CDR3 reads TGTGCCACCAGCAGAGATTCGGGGGGAAGCCACACTGAAGCTTTCTTT. Amino acids: CATSRDSGGSHTEAFF.

The chain links TRBV5-6 to TRBJ1-5; 7 bases agree with TRBD1. Trimming at V came to 1 base and at J to 7 bases, leaving 11 bases not matched to a gene. CDR3 length: 16 residues. Germline lookup yields CDR1 SGHDT and CDR2 YYEEEE. CDR3 bases: TGTGCCAGCAGCTTGCAAAATACAGGGGTTAGACAGCCCCAGCATTTT. Translated, it gives CASSLQNTGVRQPQHF.

The gene calls are TRBV4-1 and TRBJ1-5, with D possibly TRBD1 on 5 matching bases. The CDR3 sequence is 16 residues long. The V end was cut by 3 bases, the J end by 0 bases, with 12 bases between. Germline V gene lookup returns CDR1 MGHRA and CDR2 YSYEKL. The DNA for the CDR3 is TGCGCCAGCAGCCACCACAGGAGTACTAGCAATCAGCCCCAGCATTTT. It yields the protein CASSHHRSTSNQPQHF.

The V call is TRBV5-1, the J call TRBJ2-3; no clear D gene. CDR1 is SGHRS and CDR2 is YFSETQ in the germline V gene. The CDR3 loop spans 15 amino acids. V gave up 1 base and J gave up 5 bases, with 14 bases separating them. The CDR3 here is CASSLQTALVDTQYF. DNA of the CDR3: TGCGCCAGCAGCTTGCAGACGGCCCTGGTAGATACGCAGTATTTT.

This sequence joins TRBV5-1 and TRBJ1-1; D is ambiguous. Trimming cost V 2 bases and J 1 base, with 15 bases left between them. The CDR3 covers 16 residues. Germline V lookup: CDR1 SGHRS, CDR2 YFSETQ. CDR3 DNA sequence: TGCGCCAGCAGCTTTGGCGTAGGGCGGGGGAACACTGAAGCTTTCTTT. Its protein product is CASSFGVGRGNTEAFF.

V gene TRBV6-5 combines with J gene TRBJ2-3, with 7 positions matching TRBD1. Germline V gives CDR1 MNHEY, CDR2 SVGAGI. The CDR3 runs 15 residues. V lost 2 bases and J lost 1; bases outside the gene matches: 3. The CDR3 nucleotides are TGTGCCAGCAGTTACGCCGGACAGGGCACAGATACGCAGTATTTT. Translation: CASSYAGQGTDTQYF.

The chain has TRBV2 and TRBJ2-7; 7 positions match TRBD2. CDR3 size: 15 residues. V lost 6 bases, J lost 2 bases, and 10 bases stayed unmatched. In germline, CDR1 is SNHLY, CDR2 FYNNEI. The CDR3 bases are TGTGCCAGCAGCCTCGGGGAGCGGGGACCCTACGAGCAGTACTTC. Amino acids: CASSLGERGPYEQYF. The variable domain in full, completed from reference TRBV2 and TRBJ2-7, reads EPEVTQTPSHQVTQMGQEVILRCVPISNHLYFYWYRQILGQKVEFLVSFYNNEISEKSEIFDDQFSVERPDGSNFTLKIRSTKLEDSAMYFCASSLGERGPYEQYFGPGTRLTVT.

The chain recombines TRBV11-1 with TRBJ2-1; D is ambiguous. Trimming left V 2 bases short and J 2 bases short, with 13 bases between. Germline V gene lookup returns CDR1 SGHAT and CDR2 FQDESV (reference sequence). This CDR3 is built from 16 residues. The CDR3 nucleotides are TGTGCCAGCAGCTTAAGCTCGACCCAAACCTACAATGAGCAGTTCTTC. This sequence encodes CASSLSSTQTYNEQFF.

This chain uses TRBV11-3 with TRBJ2-3; 7 nucleotides match TRBD2. CDR1 is SGHNT and CDR2 is YENEEA in the germline V gene. V lost 1 base, J lost 0 bases, and 4 bases stayed unmatched. This CDR3 comprises 16 residues. CDR3 DNA: TGTGCCAGCAGCTTAGGGGGGGGAGCTAGCACAGATACGCAGTATTTT. Its protein product is CASSLGGGASTDTQYF.

This chain connects TRBV6-5 to TRBJ1-1; maybe TRBD1 (5 bases). The CDR3 contains 13 residues. Trimming left V 4 bases short and J 3 bases short, with 9 bases between. The germline V gene has CDR1 MNHEY and CDR2 SVGAGI. The CDR3 DNA reads as TGTGCCAGCAGTTTAATGGGGGACACTGAAGCTTTCTTT. Amino acids: CASSLMGDTEAFF.

This chain uses TRBV6-5 with TRBJ1-2; D gene uncertain. The CDR3 length is 11 residues. Germline V gene lookup returns CDR1 MNHEY and CDR2 SVGAGI. V was shortened by 11 bases and J by 8 bases, with 15 bases between the two germline ends. The CDR3 DNA reads as TGTGCCGAACAAGTTGTCTGGGGCTACACCTTC. This encodes CAEQVVWGYTF.

The V gene is TRBV24-1, the J gene TRBJ2-7; 9 bases align to TRBD1. V lost 5 bases, J lost 5 bases, and 12 bases stayed unmatched. Looked up from germline, CDR1 is KGHDR and CDR2 is SFDVKD. CDR3 length: 16 residues. Here the CDR3 reads CATSGAGTGNIDEQYF. The CDR3 coding sequence is TGTGCCACCAGTGGAGCCGGGACAGGGAATATTGACGAGCAGTACTTC.

The chain links TRBV5-1 to TRBJ1-1; D is unresolved. Trimming removed 3 bases from V and 1 base from J, with 10 bases in between. Per the germline V gene, CDR1 is SGHRS and CDR2 is YFSETQ. CDR3 length equals 14 residues. The DNA for the CDR3 is TGCGCCAGCAGCTATACGGAGGGGAACACTGAAGCTTTCTTT. Its protein product is CASSYTEGNTEAFF.

The table lists this clone with many counts. This sequence joins TRBV7-9 and TRBJ2-5, with TRBD1 as a possible D gene (5 bases). With 3 bases removed from V and 2 bases from J, the gap between germline ends came to 13 bases. Germline-derived CDR1 and CDR2 are SEHNR and FQNEAQ (reference sequence). This CDR3 comprises 15 residues. DNA of the CDR3: TGTGCCAGCAGCTTTGGCTCAGGGTGGCAAGAGACCCAGTACTTC. It codes for CASSFGSGWQETQYF.

The V call is TRBV7-3, the J call TRBJ2-1; D unclear. CDR1 SGHTA and CDR2 FQGTGA come from the germline V gene. CDR3 length: 14 amino acids. V was trimmed by 5 bases and J by 2 bases, leaving 10 bases between them. The CDR3 reads CASSPPGPYNEQFF. The CDR3 DNA sequence: TGTGCCAGCAGCCCTCCCGGGCCCTACAATGAGCAGTTCTTC.

The chain uses TRBV5-1 and TRBJ2-5, with 7 bases aligning to TRBD1. The CDR3 contains 16 residues. The junction had 11 bases not matched to a gene; V was cut back by 6 bases and J by 0 bases. CDR1 is SGHRS and CDR2 is YFSETQ in the germline V gene. The CDR3: CASKTLGRGYQETQYF. The CDR3 DNA reads TGCGCCAGCAAGACCTTGGGCAGGGGGTACCAAGAGACCCAGTACTTC.

This chain's CDR3 is CASSERGETEAFF. CDR3 bases: TGTGCCAGCAGTGAAAGGGGGGAAACTGAAGCTTTCTTT. The chain couples TRBV12-3 or TRBV12-4 to TRBJ1-1, with D possibly matching TRBD1 (6 bases). The CDR3 has 13 amino acids. The V end was cut by 5 bases, the J end by 5 bases, with 12 bases between.

This chain connects TRBV2 to TRBJ1-1; D is uncertain. CDR1 and CDR2 from the germline V gene are SNHLY and FYNNEI. V was pared by 2 bases and J by 6 bases, with 13 bases between. The CDR3 spans 14 residues. The CDR3 protein is CASSESSPRAEAFF. The CDR3 DNA reads as TGTGCCAGCAGTGAATCCTCCCCCCGGGCTGAAGCTTTCTTT.

As for this clone: One end of the junction fails to match germline, which may point to a read error. The chain carries TRBV5-4 and TRBJ2-1, with D possibly TRBD2 on 6 matching bases. The CDR3 totals 15 residues. Germline V CDR1 and CDR2: SGHNT, YYREEE (reference sequence). CDR3 sequence reads: CASSSARDSNNEQFF. CDR3 nucleotides: TGTGCCAGCAGCTCAGCCCGGGACTCCAACAATGAGCAGTTCTTC.

V and J are TRBV6-2 or TRBV6-3 and TRBJ1-5, with TRBD1 matching over 9 bases. The CDR3 is made up of 16 amino acids. Germline V CDR1 and CDR2: MNHEY, SVGEGT. J lost 5 bases, V lost 2 bases, and 7 bases had no gene match. The chain's CDR3 is CASSYGGGQGDQPQHF. CDR3 DNA: TGTGCCAGCAGTTACGGGGGGGGACAGGGTGATCAGCCCCAGCATTTT.

The chain links TRBV5-1 to TRBJ1-2; 10 bases are shared with TRBD1. The ends lost 3 bases at V and 3 bases at J; junction bases unmatched: 5. The CDR3 covers 15 residues. Germline V gene lookup returns CDR1 SGHRS and CDR2 YFSETQ. The CDR3 DNA is TGCGCCAGCAGCTCCCAGACAGGGGGCTACTATGGCTACACCTTC. It specifies CASSSQTGGYYGYTF.

The gene calls are TRBV19 and TRBJ1-2; TRBD1 agrees at 7 bases. In germline, CDR1 is LNHDA, CDR2 SQIVND (reference sequence). With 6 bases clipped from V and 7 bases from J, the junction kept 8 bases outside the gene matches. The CDR3 spans 13 residues. In DNA form, the CDR3 reads TGTGCCAGTAGCCTTCAGGGGGGGCTTGGCTACACCTTC. Translated: CASSLQGGLGYTF.

The rearrangement joins TRBV3-1 (or the pseudogene TRBV3-2) to TRBJ1-2; D call uncertain. Germline CDR1 is LGHDT and CDR2 is YNNKEL (reference sequence). V gave up 3 bases and J gave up 2 bases, with 1 base separating them. The length of the CDR3 is 11 residues. CDR3 residues: CASSQNYGYTF. The CDR3 DNA follows: TGTGCCAGCAGCCAGAACTATGGCTACACCTTC.

V is TRBV7-3 and J is TRBJ2-3; TRBD2 aligns across 7 bases. The V gene end was trimmed by 2 bases and the J gene end by 4 bases; junction bases not matched to a gene: 3. The CDR3 runs 14 residues. Germline V gene lookup returns CDR1 SGHTA and CDR2 FQGTGA. The CDR3 DNA reads TGTGCCAGCAGCTTATCGGCGGGAGCAGATACGCAGTATTTT. The encoded protein is CASSLSAGADTQYF.

This clone was detected once. CDR3 protein: CASSLRTHTQYF. In nucleotides, the CDR3 is TGCGCCAGCAGCTTACGTACACATACGCAGTATTTT. This sequence joins TRBV5-1 and TRBJ2-3; D gene unclear. Trimming cost V 2 bases and J 7 bases, with 8 bases left between them. This CDR3 has 12 residues. CDR1 and CDR2 from the germline V gene are SGHRS and YFSETQ. The full variable domain, completed using reference TRBV5-1 and TRBJ2-3, is KAGVTQTPRYLIKTRGQQVTLSCSPISGHRSVSWYQQTPGQGLQFLFEYFSETQRNKGNFPGRFSGRQFSNSRSEMNVSTLELGDSALYLCASSLRTHTQYFGPGTRLTVL.

CDR3 in amino acids: CASSLPSRLYEQYF. As DNA, the CDR3 is TGTGCCAGCAGCCTCCCTAGCAGATTATACGAGCAGTACTTC. V is TRBV28 and J is TRBJ2-7; weak D call: TRBD2 (5 bases). V lost 6 bases and J 4 bases, leaving 16 bases between the germline ends. The germline V gene encodes CDR1 MDHEN and CDR2 SYDVKM. The CDR3 has 14 amino acids.